This TCR beta chain was sequenced in a study of CD8+CD57+ T cells in acquired aplastic anemia. Study-level findings and limits: CD8+ Simpson's diversity did not differ significantly between patients and controls.

The template for TCR beta VDJ and CDR3 sequence profiling was genomic DNA. TCRdb ran MiXCR on the reads and lists one entry per CDR3 protein. The sample lists about 140,000 distinct CDR3 sequences; 40% to 45% were seen once. CDR1 is MNHNS and CDR2 is SASEGT in the germline V gene. CDR3 size: 13 residues. Trimming took 3 bases from V and 2 from J; bases not matched to a gene: 1. Details on this clonotype: As yet, its antigen is unknown. Since a much larger clone is just one base distant, this may be a read error.

The chain is built from TRBV6-1 and TRBJ2-7, with TRBD2 identical over 7 bases. The TCR sequence derives from a human donor in good health, serving as a control. Sequenced: sorted CD4+, CD8+, or CD8+CD57+ T cells (not recorded which) from PBMCs. CDR3 region: CASSDGLAYEQYF. The CDR3 region has the DNA TGTGCCAGCAGTGATGGACTAGCCTACGAGCAGTACTTC.